One and the same sample provided the 20 T cell receptor beta chains below, sequenced in a study of T cell changes during pregnancy in multiple sclerosis. The data were produced by immunoSEQ multiplex PCR, yet TCRdb's version contains in-frame clones alone and is incomplete. The sample comprises 100,000 or so clones, roughly 94% of which are singletons, and under 2% rests with the top ten. The sample in question was peripheral blood, obtained after pregnancy. The receptors were sampled from a female donor in good health, enrolled as a control in a pregnancy study.

The chain is built from TRBV9 and TRBJ2-1; no reliable D call. Trimming cost V 2 bases and J 4 bases, with 13 bases left between them. This CDR3 region has 15 residues. Germline values: CDR1 SGDLS, CDR2 YYNGEE. The CDR3 DNA sequence: TGTGCCAGCAGCGTGGCTCCTGTCTTGTACAATGAGCAGTTCTTC. Translation gives CASSVAPVLYNEQFF.

This chain links TRBV2 with TRBJ2-7, with 10 nucleotides matching TRBD2. CDR1 is SNHLY and CDR2 is FYNNEI in the germline V gene. V was pared by 6 bases and J by 2 bases, with 4 bases of the junction left unmatched. The CDR3 consists of 14 residues. The CDR3 region has the DNA TGTGCCAGCAGGGCTAGCGGGGGAACCTACGAGCAGTACTTC. As protein: CASRASGGTYEQYF.

The chain joins TRBV7-8 to TRBJ2-7; unclear D gene. CDR3 length: 13 amino acids. Trimming pared 4 bases from V and 2 bases from J, leaving 9 bases between. The germline V gene encodes CDR1 SGHVS and CDR2 FQNEAQ. CDR3 in DNA: TGTGCCAGCAGCTCCCAGGAAACCTACGAGCAGTACTTC. It encodes CASSSQETYEQYF.

The V gene is TRBV5-1, the J gene TRBJ2-2, with 8 bases matching TRBD2. Trimming removed 7 bases from V and 0 bases from J; junction bases left unmatched: 2. CDR3 length equals 14 residues. Germline assignment: CDR1 SGHRS and CDR2 YFSETQ. The CDR3 DNA follows: TGCGCCAGCCGACTAGCGACGAACACCGGGGAGCTGTTTTTT. It translates to CASRLATNTGELFF. Full variable domain (missing parts from reference TRBV5-1 and TRBJ2-2): KAGVTQTPRYLIKTRGQQVTLSCSPISGHRSVSWYQQTPGQGLQFLFEYFSETQRNKGNFPGRFSGRQFSNSRSEMNVSTLELGDSALYLCASRLATNTGELFFGEGSRLTVL.

The chain is built from TRBV19 and TRBJ2-5; 14 bases line up with TRBD2. The CDR3 contains 17 residues. Germline CDR1 reads LNHDA; CDR2 reads SQIVND (reference sequence). With V trimmed by 6 bases and J by 1 base, 7 bases remained unmatched. The CDR3 nucleotides read TGTGCCAGTAGGTCGGGACTAGCGGGAGAGGCCCAAGAGACCCAGTACTTC. Translated: CASRSGLAGEAQETQYF.

This chain links TRBV10-1 with TRBJ2-7, with TRBD2 matching over 7 bases. After removal of 5 bases from V and 1 base from J, the junction contained 11 bases not matched to a gene. The germline V gene has CDR1 WNHNN and CDR2 SYGVQD (reference sequence). This CDR3 is built from 16 residues. The chain's CDR3 is CASSPGGGSLSYEQYF. CDR3 nucleotides: TGCGCCAGCAGTCCTGGGGGGGGTAGCCTATCCTACGAGCAGTACTTC.

This clone was detected only once. The V call is TRBV28, the J call TRBJ1-5; 8 bases are shared with TRBD1. Germline assignment: CDR1 MDHEN and CDR2 SYDVKM. CDR3 length equals 16 residues. After removal of 3 bases from V and 7 bases from J, the junction contained 11 bases not matched to a gene. CDR3 in amino acids: CASSFWGRGLGQPQHF. CDR3 sequence (DNA): TGTGCCAGCAGTTTTTGGGGCAGGGGGCTGGGGCAGCCCCAGCATTTT.

This clone was observed once. The chain recombines TRBV2 with TRBJ2-5; the D gene is possibly TRBD1 (6 bases). The CDR3 is 13 amino acids. CDR1 is SNHLY and CDR2 is FYNNEI in the germline V gene. V lost 8 bases and J lost 5, with 15 bases in between. The DNA of the CDR3 is TGTGCCAGCGGGGGCCTCCCGGAGGAGACCCAGTACTTC. This sequence encodes CASGGLPEETQYF.

This sequence joins TRBV6-1 and TRBJ2-7, with a tentative D call TRBD2 (5 bases). Deletions cut 3 bases from V and 10 bases from J, with 10 bases between. CDR3 length: 11 amino acids. Germline V gene sequence: CDR1 MNHNS, CDR2 SASEGT. The CDR3 nucleotides read TGTGCCAGCAGTGAGTCGGGGATACAGTACTTC. It is translated as CASSESGIQYF.

The chain has TRBV28 and TRBJ2-1; unclear D gene. Trimming pared 3 bases from V and 4 bases from J, leaving 10 bases between. CDR1 MDHEN and CDR2 SYDVKM come from the germline V gene. The CDR3 totals 14 residues. CDR3 sequence: CASSLVRKYNEQFF. The CDR3 nucleotides read TGTGCCAGCAGTTTGGTCAGGAAATACAATGAGCAGTTCTTC.

V gene TRBV5-1 combines with J gene TRBJ1-4; D possibly corresponds to TRBD1 (6 bases). The ends were cut back, 5 bases at V and 7 bases at J, with 18 bases in the middle. The CDR3 has 15 residues. Germline CDR1 SGHRS, CDR2 YFSETQ. The CDR3 is CASSYEGGVSEKLFF. The CDR3, as DNA: TGCGCCAGCAGTTATGAAGGGGGAGTCAGTGAAAAACTGTTTTTT.

This chain links TRBV7-2 with TRBJ2-1; 10 nucleotides match TRBD2. Germline V CDR1 and CDR2: SGHTA, FQGNSA. CDR3 size: 17 residues. V was clipped by 3 bases and J by 8 bases; unmatched bases: 13. The CDR3: CASSLKSGRAGNDEQFF. The CDR3, as DNA: TGTGCCAGCAGCTTGAAGAGCGGGAGGGCGGGGAACGATGAGCAGTTCTTC.

The V and J genes are TRBV6-5 and TRBJ2-7, with a weak D call TRBD2 (6 bases). V was pared by 4 bases and J by 2 bases, with 9 bases between. Germline CDR1 is MNHEY and CDR2 is SVGAGI. This CDR3 region has 13 residues. CDR3 residues: CASSFTGAYEQYF. The CDR3 DNA follows: TGTGCCAGCAGTTTTACGGGGGCCTACGAGCAGTACTTC.

The chain links TRBV4-1 to TRBJ2-3; 12 nucleotides agree with TRBD2. In germline, CDR1 is MGHRA, CDR2 YSYEKL. After removal of 1 base from V and 2 bases from J, the junction contained 7 bases not matched to a gene. There are 18 residues in the CDR3. CDR3 loop: CASSQATSGRSYTDTQYF. CDR3 bases: TGCGCCAGCAGCCAAGCAACTAGCGGGAGGAGTTACACAGATACGCAGTATTTT.

The chain is built from TRBV2 and TRBJ1-1; no definite D call. V was clipped by 8 bases and J by 1 base, with 11 bases between them. Germline lookup yields CDR1 SNHLY and CDR2 FYNNEI. The CDR3 spans 13 residues. The CDR3: CASGRETNTEAFF. CDR3 in DNA: TGTGCCAGCGGGCGGGAAACGAACACTGAAGCTTTCTTT.

V is TRBV11-2 and J is TRBJ2-7, with 7 bases identical to TRBD2. The CDR3 has 15 amino acids. V shed 2 bases, J shed 2 bases, and the junction held 6 bases outside the gene matches. The germline CDR1 and CDR2 sequences are SGHAT and FQNNGV. The CDR3: CASSLTDGGAYEQYF. Here the CDR3 DNA reads TGTGCCAGCAGCTTAACGGATGGGGGGGCCTACGAGCAGTACTTC.

The chain has TRBV6-5 and TRBJ2-5; no reliable D call. Between the trimmed V and J ends, which lost 0 bases and 5 bases, there was a span of 7 bases. There are 13 residues in the CDR3. Per germline, CDR1 MNHEY and CDR2 SVGAGI. In nucleotides, the CDR3 is TGTGCCAGCAGTTACTCGTTCGGTGAGACCCAGTACTTC. It yields the protein CASSYSFGETQYF.

The J gene is TRBJ2-3, the V gene TRBV5-1, with D unresolved. Trimming took 0 bases from V and 5 from J, leaving 7 bases between them. CDR1 is SGHRS, CDR2 YFSETQ, per germline. There are 13 residues in the CDR3. The CDR3 DNA reads as TGCGCCAGCAGCTTGGGTAACGGAGATACGCAGTATTTT. Translated: CASSLGNGDTQYF.

CDR3 loop: CASSLGTGASYEQYF. In DNA, the CDR3 is TGCGCCAGCAGCCTGGGGACAGGGGCGTCATACGAGCAGTACTTC. The chain employs TRBV4-1 and TRBJ2-7; TRBD1 agrees at 10 bases. With V trimmed by 4 bases and J by 4 bases, 7 bases remained unmatched. Germline V lookup: CDR1 MGHRA, CDR2 YSYEKL. There are 15 residues in the CDR3.

The chain carries TRBV18 and TRBJ2-3; TRBD2 agrees at 8 bases. V lost 0 bases and J lost 5; bases outside the gene matches: 10. The CDR3 has 17 residues. Germline CDR1 is KGHSH and CDR2 is LQKENI. CDR3 residues: CASSPPGLGVPGDTQYF. CDR3 bases: TGTGCCAGCTCACCACCGGGACTAGGGGTCCCGGGAGATACGCAGTATTTT.